The 18 T cell receptor beta chains listed next were all sequenced from one sample in a study of CD8 T cells in ankylosing spondylitis. General study points: Ankylosing spondylitis blood appeared to be characterized by a TCR beta motif of several highly homologous variants.

TCRdb re-called the 5' RACE reads with MiXCR, one entry per CDR3 protein. The table has hundreds of thousands of distinct CDR3 sequences, 9.5% to 15% seen once. Their cognate antigens are unknown. The sequenced material came from blood, either unsorted or a sorted T cell fraction (not recorded which). The receptor set was obtained from a male donor with ankylosing spondylitis.

This chain connects TRBV18 to TRBJ1-1; 9 nucleotides align to TRBD1. Unmatched junction bases numbered 4, after V lost 3 bases and J lost 2 bases. Germline assignment: CDR1 KGHSH and CDR2 LQKENI. The CDR3 consists of 15 residues. CDR3 loop: CASSPGTGPNTEAFF. In nucleotides, the CDR3 is TGTGCCAGCTCACCCGGGACAGGGCCAAACACTGAAGCTTTCTTT.

V and J are TRBV10-2 and TRBJ2-5; D is uncertain. V shed 3 bases and J shed 5 bases, with 16 bases lying between them. Germline loops: CDR1 WSHSY, CDR2 SAAADI. The CDR3 contains 15 residues. The CDR3 loop reads CASSDPSAVPETQYF. The CDR3 nucleotides are TGCGCCAGCAGTGATCCTTCCGCAGTTCCGGAGACCCAGTACTTC.

This clonotype was observed a handful of times. This sequence joins TRBV5-1 and TRBJ2-1; D possibly corresponds to TRBD1 (6 bases). CDR1 is SGHRS and CDR2 is YFSETQ in the germline V gene. V was trimmed by 5 bases and J by 7 bases, leaving 13 bases between them. The CDR3 covers 13 residues. CDR3 protein: CASRRTGFNEQFF. The CDR3 DNA follows: TGCGCCAGCAGAAGAACAGGGTTTAATGAGCAGTTCTTC.

This sequence joins TRBV5-4 and TRBJ2-5; D perhaps matches TRBD2 (6 bases). The ends were cut back, 1 base at V and 5 bases at J, with 15 bases in the middle. The CDR3 has 15 amino acids. The germline V gene encodes CDR1 SGHNT and CDR2 YYREEE (reference sequence). The CDR3 DNA follows: TGTGCCAGCAGCTTGCCCGGCGGGATGGGGGAGACCCAGTACTTC. Protein sequence: CASSLPGGMGETQYF.

This chain uses TRBV20-1 with TRBJ2-1; TRBD2 agrees at 11 bases. The J segment lost 9 bases and the V segment lost 0 bases, leaving 7 bases of the junction unmatched. The CDR3 is 15 amino acids. The germline CDR1 and CDR2 sequences are DFQATT and SNEGSKA (reference sequence). For the CDR3, the DNA is TGCAGTGCTAGAGATTTAGCGGGAGGGCCTATTGAGCAGTTCTTC. Protein: CSARDLAGGPIEQFF.

This clonotype appeared many times. The chain has TRBV5-1 and TRBJ2-7; 13 bases fit TRBD2. The ends lost 4 bases at V and 3 bases at J; junction bases unmatched: 7. Germline V gene lookup returns CDR1 SGHRS and CDR2 YFSETQ. CDR3 length equals 16 residues. The CDR3, as DNA: TGCGCCAGCAGCCCTAGGACTAGCGGGAGAGACTACGAGCAGTACTTC. Its protein is CASSPRTSGRDYEQYF.

This chain joins TRBV12-3 or TRBV12-4 and TRBJ1-1, with D possibly matching TRBD1 (5 bases). Deletions cut 3 bases from V and 3 bases from J, with 11 bases between. CDR3 length equals 14 residues. The CDR3 DNA reads TGTGCCAGCAGTTTTATGGGGGGATACACTGAAGCTTTCTTT. Encoded protein: CASSFMGGYTEAFF.

The chain carries TRBV7-6 and TRBJ2-1, with a weak D call TRBD1 (7 bases). Trimming stripped 10 bases from V and 4 bases from J, with 17 bases between. The CDR3 length is 14 residues. CDR1 and CDR2 (germline): SGHVS, FNYEAQ. CDR3 in DNA: TGTGCCACCAAACGGGCGGGACAGTACAATGAGCAGTTCTTC. Protein sequence: CATKRAGQYNEQFF.

This clonotype has at least ten counts. The genes are TRBV5-1 and TRBJ1-5; D uncertain. Germline V lookup: CDR1 SGHRS, CDR2 YFSETQ. Trimming left V 0 bases short and J 7 bases short, with 8 bases between. The CDR3 is 13 amino acids. CDR3 region: CASSLDWTQPQHF. The CDR3, as DNA: TGCGCCAGCAGCTTGGATTGGACCCAGCCCCAGCATTTT.

The chain carries TRBV20-1 and TRBJ1-2, with D unresolved. CDR3 length: 12 amino acids. Germline V CDR1 and CDR2: DFQATT, SNEGSKA (reference sequence). Trimming stripped 1 base from V and 5 bases from J, with 8 bases between. CDR3 sequence: CSARGDGYGYTF. The CDR3 nucleotides are TGCAGTGCTAGAGGAGACGGTTATGGCTACACCTTC.

This clonotype came up a few times. This chain links TRBV12-3 or TRBV12-4 with TRBJ2-5, with 8 bases identical to TRBD2. The CDR3 runs 14 residues. V dropped 5 bases and J dropped 5; count of bases not matched to a gene: 7. The CDR3 here is CASSPGLVWETQYF. CDR3 sequence (DNA): TGTGCCAGCAGTCCGGGACTAGTATGGGAGACCCAGTACTTC.

This clonotype was seen a handful of times. This chain links TRBV11-3 with TRBJ2-1, with D unresolved. V was trimmed by 3 bases and J by 7 bases, leaving 10 bases between them. Germline-derived CDR1 and CDR2 are SGHNT and YENEEA. The CDR3 length is 13 residues. The CDR3, as DNA: TGTGCCAGCAGCTTCGTCGATATTAATGAGCAGTTCTTC. Protein sequence: CASSFVDINEQFF.

This clonotype was counted ten times or more. This chain connects TRBV5-1 to TRBJ2-7; no firm D call. The CDR3 extends over 14 amino acids. Germline loops: CDR1 SGHRS, CDR2 YFSETQ. Trimming stripped 0 bases from V and 3 bases from J, with 10 bases between. The CDR3 DNA is TGCGCCAGCAGCTTGGAGATCACTCTCTACGAGCAGTACTTC. Translation gives CASSLEITLYEQYF. Full variable domain (outside the CDR3, taken from reference TRBV5-1 and TRBJ2-7): KAGVTQTPRYLIKTRGQQVTLSCSPISGHRSVSWYQQTPGQGLQFLFEYFSETQRNKGNFPGRFSGRQFSNSRSEMNVSTLELGDSALYLCASSLEITLYEQYFGPGTRLTVT.

The chain joins TRBV6-1 to TRBJ1-4, with D perhaps matching TRBD1 (6 bases). The CDR3 totals 15 residues. Germline values: CDR1 MNHNS, CDR2 SASEGT. V shed 8 bases and J shed 2 bases, with 15 bases lying between them. The CDR3, as DNA: TGTGCCAGCTCAAAGGGGGGTGTCACTAATGAAAAACTGTTTTTT. Translated: CASSKGGVTNEKLFF.

The rearrangement joins TRBV7-8 to TRBJ2-7, with 12 positions matching TRBD1. The germline CDR1 and CDR2 sequences are SGHVS and FQNEAQ. Losses at the gene ends were 4 bases for V and 3 bases for J; bases not matched to a gene: 4. The CDR3 consists of 15 residues. The CDR3 DNA follows: TGTGCCAGCAGCTACGGGACAGGGGGCTTCTACGAGCAGTACGTC. This codes for CASSYGTGGFYEQYV.

This clonotype was detected a few times. The V and J genes are TRBV20-1 and TRBJ2-5; D gene unclear. Trimming removed 3 bases from V and 4 bases from J, with 6 bases in between. This CDR3 is built from 11 residues. CDR1 and CDR2 (germline): DFQATT, SNEGSKA (reference sequence). DNA for the CDR3: TGCAGTGCTAGGAGGACAGAGACCCAGTACTTC. It codes for CSARRTETQYF.

This clonotype was detected only a few times. The rearrangement joins TRBV18 to TRBJ1-4, with 9 bases identical to TRBD1. CDR3 length equals 15 residues. Trimming cost V 6 bases and J 8 bases; bases outside gene matches: 10. Germline V gene data show CDR1 as KGHSH and CDR2 as LQKENI. The DNA of the CDR3 is TGTGCCAGCTCGCCAACAGGGGGCGCGGAGGAAAAACTGTTTTTT. Translated: CASSPTGGAEEKLFF. The full variable domain, completed using reference TRBV18 and TRBJ1-4, is NAGVMQNPRHLVRRRGQEARLRCSPMKGHSHVYWYRQLPEEGLKFMVYLQKENIIDESGMPKERFSAEFPKEGPSILRIQQVVRGDSAAYFCASSPTGGAEEKLFFGSGTQLSVL.

This chain joins TRBV20-1 and TRBJ1-1; tentative D call: TRBD1 (6 bases). The CDR3 covers 17 residues. CDR1 is DFQATT, CDR2 SNEGSKA, per germline (reference sequence). V shed 4 bases and J shed 2 bases, with 23 bases lying between them. The CDR3 here is CSAINLQGSSVNTEAFF. DNA of the CDR3: TGCAGTGCTATAAATTTACAGGGCTCCTCTGTTAACACTGAAGCTTTCTTT.